This T cell receptor beta chain comes out of a study of somatic mutations in cytotoxic T cells in rheumatoid arthritis. This CDR3 comprises 15 residues. Germline V gives CDR1 MNHNS, CDR2 SASEGT. The V and J ends lost 1 base and 3 bases respectively, with 10 bases between them. Profiling relied on immunoSEQ multiplex PCR, and the TCRdb table lists in-frame clones only, not all of them. The sample carries 13,000 to 15,000 clones, about nine tenths recorded once. The source is a man in his 70s with rheumatoid arthritis. The chain is built from TRBV6-1 and TRBJ1-3; D not certain. Material for sequencing was CD4+ T cells sorted from blood. The CDR3 reads CASSEGGARGNTIYF. The CDR3 bases are TGTGCCAGCAGTGAAGGGGGAGCTCGTGGAAACACCATATATTTT.